This is a list of T cell receptor beta chains from one sample in a study of shared clonotypes between healthy human individuals. Generated by immunoSEQ multiplex PCR, the TCRdb table keeps only in-frame clones and is missing some. Seen here are 850,000 to 1,200,000 clones, more than 65% observed once, and the top ten hold approximately 1.5%. The sequencing sample was made of memory CD4+ T cells sorted from blood. These receptors were taken from a man younger than 35 in good health. Both conserved end residues are part of each CDR3. D genes are given only for firm matches. Not all rows give a size; the values are once, few, many and, for expanded clones, a class.

d_gene	abundance	v_gene	j_gene	len	CDR3aa	CDR3nt
.	.	TRBV7-2	TRBJ1-5	14	CASSYKGGNQPQHF	TGTGCCAGCAGTTACAAGGGGGGCAATCAGCCCCAGCATTTT
TRBD1	few	TRBV11-2	TRBJ2-7	15	CASRKTGTGGYEQYF	TGTGCCAGCAGGAAAACCGGGACAGGGGGCTACGAGCAGTACTTC
.	once	TRBV18	TRBJ2-1	14	CASSTTGGGNEQFF	TGTGCCAGTTCAACAACGGGGGGCGGCAATGAGCAGTTCTTC
TRBD1	.	TRBV19	TRBJ2-2	15	CASFPGQLNTGELFF	TGTGCCAGTTTCCCGGGACAGTTGAACACCGGGGAGCTGTTTTTT
.	.	TRBV4-1	TRBJ2-1	14	CASSQRSSFPEQFF	TGCGCCAGCAGCCAGAGATCTAGCTTCCCTGAGCAGTTCTTC
.	many	TRBV5-4	TRBJ2-5	14	CASSLDSGQETQYF	TGTGCCAGCAGCTTGGATTCAGGGCAAGAGACCCAGTACTTC
.	.	TRBV13	TRBJ2-3	18	CASSPEFGGRLPTDTQYF	TGTGCCAGCAGCCCGGAATTTGGGGGCCGACTTCCAACAGATACGCAGTATTTT
TRBD1	.	TRBV29-1	TRBJ2-3	15	CSVEGDRGVTDTQYF	TGCAGCGTTGAAGGGGACAGGGGAGTCACAGATACGCAGTATTTT
.	.	TRBV6-1	TRBJ1-1	13	CATAVDMNTEAFF	TGTGCCACGGCTGTGGACATGAACACTGAAGCTTTCTTT
.	.	TRBV29-1	TRBJ1-3	14	CSVDDIHSGNTIYF	TGCAGCGTTGACGACATCCACTCTGGAAACACCATATATTTT
TRBD1	.	TRBV6-1	TRBJ1-5	14	CASVRGQWNQPQHF	TGTGCGAGCGTGAGGGGGCAGTGGAATCAGCCCCAGCATTTT
.	.	TRBV7-2	TRBJ2-4	14	CASSPPGYKNIQYF	TGTGCCAGCAGCCCCCCAGGGTACAAAAACATTCAGTACTTC
TRBD2	.	TRBV30	TRBJ2-2	17	CAWGGLAGGVRTGELFF	TGTGCCTGGGGAGGACTAGCGGGAGGGGTGCGCACCGGGGAGCTGTTTTTT
.	.	TRBV4-1	TRBJ1-5	15	CASSQAGEFNQPQHF	TGCGCCAGCAGCCAAGCAGGGGAATTCAATCAGCCCCAGCATTTT
TRBD2	.	TRBV30	TRBJ2-1	16	CAWTLHAGTSGNEQFF	TGTGCCTGGACACTCCATGCCGGGACTAGCGGCAATGAGCAGTTCTTC
.	.	TRBV18	TRBJ1-2	15	CASSPDRDAQFGYTF	TGTGCCAGCTCACCTGACCGGGACGCCCAATTTGGCTACACCTTC
.	.	TRBV6-1	TRBJ2-2	15	CASSEWLGHTGELFF	TGTGCCAGCAGTGAATGGCTGGGGCACACCGGGGAGCTGTTTTTT
.	.	TRBV7-2	TRBJ1-3	14	CASSNSWAGNTIYF	TGTGCCAGCAGCAATTCCTGGGCCGGAAACACCATATATTTT
TRBD2	once	TRBV7-3	TRBJ2-5	13	CASSLTGGETQYF	TGTGCCAGCAGCTTAACCGGGGGGGAGACCCAGTACTTC
.	.	TRBV6-1	TRBJ2-7	10	CASSKGGMYF	TGTGCCAGCAGTAAGGGGGGGATGTACTTC
.	once	TRBV30	TRBJ1-4	17	CAWSAAGSGAGMEKLFF	TGTGCCTGGAGTGCCGCGGGTTCGGGAGCAGGGATGGAAAAACTGTTTTTT
.	.	TRBV7-9	TRBJ2-1	15	CASSSYGGSRDEQFF	TGTGCCAGCAGCTCTTACGGGGGTTCAAGAGATGAGCAGTTCTTC
.	many	TRBV10-2	TRBJ2-3	13	CASGSLSTDTQYF	TGCGCCAGCGGGTCACTAAGCACAGATACGCAGTATTTT
TRBD1	.	TRBV10-3	TRBJ2-7	16	CAISASGTGGSYEQYF	TGTGCCATCAGTGCTTCCGGGACAGGGGGCTCCTACGAGCAGTACTTC
.	.	TRBV5-8	TRBJ1-3	12	CASSSPKNTIYF	TGTGCCAGCAGCTCGCCCAAGAACACCATATATTTT
.	.	TRBV6-5	TRBJ1-5	13	CASSSLLKEPQHF	TGTGCCAGCAGTTCGTTGTTAAAGGAACCCCAGCATTTT
.	few	TRBV21-1	TRBJ2-7	15	CASSKTRDRDHEQYF	TGTGCCAGCAGCAAAACTAGGGACAGGGACCACGAGCAGTACTTC
.	once	TRBV5-4	TRBJ2-1	17	CASSLGLMASSYNEQFF	TGTGCCAGCAGTCTGGGATTAATGGCAAGCTCCTACAATGAGCAGTTCTTC
TRBD2	.	TRBV6-5	TRBJ2-7	12	CASSPWGGEQYF	TGTGCCAGCAGTCCATGGGGGGGGGAGCAGTACTTC
.	.	TRBV9	TRBJ2-7	16	CASSVGTGGPPYEQYF	TGTGCCAGCAGCGTAGGAACCGGGGGGCCACCCTACGAGCAGTACTTC
.	.	TRBV7-7	TRBJ2-2	13	CASSLEYTGELFF	TGTGCTAGCAGCTTAGAGTACACCGGGGAGCTGTTTTTT
.	.	TRBV7-2	TRBJ1-1	17	CASSLFAGQGLNTEAFF	TGTGCCAGCAGCTTATTCGCTGGGCAGGGACTGAACACTGAAGCTTTCTTT
TRBD2	.	TRBV7-8	TRBJ2-3	16	CASSLIAGGPTDTQYF	TGTGCCAGCAGCTTAATAGCGGGGGGCCCCACAGATACGCAGTATTTT
.	.	TRBV25-1	TRBJ1-3	12	CASSFGGNTIYF	TGTGCCAGCAGTTTCGGGGGAAACACCATATATTTT
.	.	TRBV6-5	TRBJ1-5	13	CASSPGRWQPQHF	TGTGCCAGCAGCCCCGGCCGGTGGCAGCCCCAGCATTTT
TRBD1	few	TRBV19	TRBJ1-1	13	CASHQQGRTEAFF	TGTGCCAGTCACCAACAGGGGCGAACTGAAGCTTTCTTT
.	.	TRBV5-1	TRBJ1-6	12	CASSPEGQPLHF	TGCGCCAGCAGCCCGGAGGGGCAGCCCCTCCACTTT
.	.	TRBV5-1	TRBJ2-5	12	CASSQPQETQYF	TGCGCCAGCAGTCAGCCCCAAGAGACCCAGTACTTC
.	.	TRBV11-1	TRBJ2-7	11	CASSSNYEQYF	TGTGCCAGCAGCTCTAACTACGAGCAGTACTTC
.	.	TRBV18	TRBJ1-2	17	CASSPTSAGASPYGYTF	TGTGCCAGCTCACCAACGTCGGCGGGGGCTTCACCCTATGGCTACACCTTC